A single count supports the clone carrying this T cell receptor (beta chain). What it recognizes is unknown. J was trimmed by 9 bases and V by 1 base; bases with no gene match: 5. The CDR3 loop spans 14 amino acids. The germline V gene encodes CDR1 SQVTM and CDR2 ANQGSEA. Libraries were prepared by immunoSEQ multiplex PCR; TCRdb keeps only in-frame clonotypes and omits some of them. Counted here are 26,000 or so clones, about 83% occurring once; the ten biggest clones make up roughly 25%. These data come from a study of OX40 agonist ivuxolimab in advanced cancers. The study, taken as a whole, reports: Antigens targeted by the expanded peripheral T cells were not determined.

The rearrangement links TRBV29-1 to TRBJ2-1; TRBD1 aligns across 11 bases. The TCR was taken from an adult with an advanced solid tumor such as melanoma, head and neck, liver or kidney cancer. The starting material was CD4+ or CD8+ T cells sorted from blood, obtained in a trial of the OX40 agonist ivuxolimab. CDR3 sequence: CSVEGGTGGAEQFF. The CDR3 DNA reads TGCAGCGTTGAAGGCGGGACAGGGGGAGCTGAGCAGTTCTTC.